This T cell receptor (beta chain) was sequenced during a study of human T cells and chemical hapten exposure. Study context: Weekly diphenylcyclopropenone doses were given to patients' scalps across the approximately 24-week study. Cases of alopecia areata, totalis or universalis occurred in a predominantly female patient group. Slight volume differences across pooled libraries mainly accounted for varying per-sample TCR yields.

MiXCR was run by TCRdb on the RACE reads, yielding one entry per CDR3 protein. The table includes roughly 100,000 distinct CDR3 sequences, 10% to 14% detected once. The CDR3 extends over 11 amino acids. Germline CDR1 is MDHEN and CDR2 is SYDVKM. Deletions cut 10 bases from V and 4 bases from J, with 11 bases between. Stated time point: pre-sensitization, week 0. Treatment indicated: therapeutic diphenylcyclopropenone sensitization with weekly scalp DPC. V usage is TRBV28 and J usage is TRBJ2-7, with D maybe TRBD1 (6 bases). Specimen: whole blood, collected in connection with sensitization to the hapten diphenylcyclopropenone (DPC). The clonotype originates from a woman aged 55-75 years with alopecia areata. Some clones in this sample may be carry-over from other donors' samples. CDR3: CATTTGYEQYF. CDR3 DNA sequence: TGTGCCACAACTACAGGGTACGAGCAGTACTTC.